What follows are 12 T cell receptor beta chains derived from one specimen sequenced in a study of beta chain features in type 1 diabetes. Every bit of the isolated RNA underwent reverse transcription, so sequencing read expressed TCRB transcripts. Clones were sequenced by immunoSEQ multiplex PCR, and TCRdb holds only the in-frame ones, with some missing. Of about 620,000 clones listed, about a sixth are singletons. The material sequenced was naive CD4+ T cells from blood. The receptors were sampled from a man younger than 35 in good health.

The genes are TRBV7-8 and TRBJ1-5; D not resolved. The germline gives CDR1 SGHVS, CDR2 FQNEAQ. Trimming took 0 bases from V and 10 from J, leaving 7 bases between them. The CDR3 loop spans 12 amino acids. CDR3 nucleotides: TGTGCCAGCAGCTTAGCCATATATCCCCAGCATTTT. Residues: CASSLAIYPQHF.

The CDR3 DNA reads as TGTGCCAGCAGTGAAAATCAGGGGAGGAAGCAGTTCTTC. It translates to CASSENQGRKQFF. The chain is built from TRBV6-1 and TRBJ2-1; D might be TRBD1 or TRBD2, each matching 6 bases. This CDR3 spans 13 amino acids. V was clipped by 2 bases and J by 11 bases, with 13 bases between them. Germline CDR1 and CDR2: MNHNS and SASEGT.

This clone was counted a few times. The rearrangement uses TRBV6-5 and TRBJ2-3, with D uncertain. The V gene's germline CDR1 is MNHEY and CDR2 SVGAGI. The CDR3 has 14 residues. V was clipped by 0 bases and J by 2 bases, with 6 bases between them. The CDR3 here is CASSYSPYTDTQYF. Here the CDR3 DNA reads TGTGCCAGCAGTTACTCGCCCTACACAGATACGCAGTATTTT.

The chain combines TRBV10-2 with TRBJ2-7, with 8 positions matching TRBD1. Germline trimming cut 5 bases from V and 5 bases from J; bases unmatched to any gene: 5. The CDR3 is 13 amino acids. Germline V lookup: CDR1 WSHSY, CDR2 SAAADI. CDR3 sequence reads: CASSPDRVNEQYF. The CDR3 nucleotides read TGCGCCAGCAGTCCGGACAGGGTTAACGAGCAGTACTTC.

The chain combines TRBV18 with TRBJ2-3; D might be TRBD2 (6 bases). Trimming took off 3 bases at V and 2 bases at J, with 18 bases between the two ends. The CDR3 runs 17 residues. CDR1 KGHSH and CDR2 LQKENI come from the germline V gene. CDR3 protein: CASSPLLPGVTTDTQYF. The CDR3 region has the DNA TGTGCCAGCTCACCCTTGTTGCCGGGGGTAACCACAGATACGCAGTATTTT.

This clone was observed a few times. This chain joins TRBV9 and TRBJ2-2; D might be TRBD1 (6 bases). V shed 1 base and J shed 5 bases, with 15 bases lying between them. The CDR3 is made up of 16 amino acids. Germline V gene lookup returns CDR1 SGDLS and CDR2 YYNGEE. The CDR3 is CASSVLSRGITGELFF. DNA of the CDR3: TGTGCCAGCAGCGTATTGAGCAGGGGCATTACCGGGGAGCTGTTTTTT.

The J gene is TRBJ2-4, the V gene TRBV28; no clear D gene. The CDR3 consists of 15 residues. CDR1 is MDHEN and CDR2 is SYDVKM in the germline V gene. The V gene lost 4 bases and the J gene lost 2 bases, with 12 bases spanning the gap. The CDR3 loop is CASSYPVQSKNIQYF. The CDR3 DNA sequence: TGTGCCAGCAGTTACCCCGTACAGTCCAAAAACATTCAGTACTTC.

This clone was seen more than once but under ten times. This chain links TRBV7-3 with TRBJ1-6; D possibly corresponds to TRBD1 (6 bases). The V end was cut by 5 bases, the J end by 10 bases, with 12 bases between. This CDR3 is 13 amino acids long. In germline, CDR1 is SGHTA, CDR2 FQGTGA. The CDR3 DNA reads as TGTGCCAGCAGCCCGGCGGGGGGCTCACCCCTCCACTTT. It specifies CASSPAGGSPLHF. Full variable domain (rest looked up from reference TRBV7-3 and TRBJ1-6): GAGVSQTPSNKVTEKGKYVELRCDPISGHTALYWYRQSLGQGPEFLIYFQGTGAADDSGLPNDRFFAVRPEGSVSTLKIQRTERGDSAVYLCASSPAGGSPLHFGNGTRLTVT.

A few counts support this clone. The V call is TRBV29-1, the J call TRBJ2-4; 8 positions match TRBD1. V trimming: 7 bases; J trimming: 1 base; junction bases outside the gene matches: 3. The germline CDR1 and CDR2 sequences are SQVTM and ANQGSEA. The CDR3 consists of 13 residues. The CDR3 reads CSGRTGAKNIQYF. CDR3 coding DNA: TGCAGCGGTAGGACAGGGGCCAAAAACATTCAGTACTTC.

This clone has more than one count but fewer than ten. The V and J genes are TRBV18 and TRBJ2-1, with D possibly TRBD2 on 5 matching bases. The V end lost 3 bases, the J end lost 5 bases, and 17 bases lay between the germline ends. This CDR3 region has 16 residues. Germline V gives CDR1 KGHSH, CDR2 LQKENI. The CDR3 DNA reads TGTGCCAGCTCACCTTTTACCGGACTGGTGGACAATGAGCAGTTCTTC. It specifies CASSPFTGLVDNEQFF.

A remark on this clone: Within the sample, other DNA sequences also encode this same CDR3. This chain joins TRBV11-3 and TRBJ2-1, with 7 bases fitting TRBD2. CDR3 length equals 15 residues. In germline, CDR1 is SGHNT, CDR2 YENEEA. J lost 0 bases, V lost 1 base, and 0 bases had no gene match. CDR3 DNA sequence: TGTGCCAGCAGCTTAGGCGGGAGCTCCTACAATGAGCAGTTCTTC. It encodes CASSLGGSSYNEQFF. The full variable domain, rest sourced from reference TRBV11-3 and TRBJ2-1, is EAGVVQSPRYKIIEKKQPVAFWCNPISGHNTLYWYLQNLGQGPELLIRYENEEAVDDSQLPKDRFSAERLKGVDSTLKIQPAELGDSAVYLCASSLGGSSYNEQFFGPGTRLTVL.

This clone was recorded a few times. The sample contains more than one DNA sequence encoding this CDR3. V gene TRBV7-9 combines with J gene TRBJ2-7; D possibly corresponds to TRBD1 (6 bases). Trimming stripped 3 bases from V and 0 bases from J, with 9 bases between. The CDR3 consists of 14 residues. Germline lookup yields CDR1 SEHNR and CDR2 FQNEAQ (reference sequence). In DNA form, the CDR3 reads TGTGCCAGCAGCTTGACAGGTCACTCCTACGAGCAGTACTTC. Amino acids: CASSLTGHSYEQYF.